This T cell receptor (beta chain) was retrieved from a study of T cell repertoires in cytomegalovirus infection. Study-wide background: Matching HLA type and CMV infection were both indicated by public TCR beta signatures.

To note about this clonotype: Its antigen is not known.

In TCRdb, the reads were re-called with MiXCR into one record per CDR3 protein. Here the sample spans approximately 300,000 distinct CDR3 sequences, 25% to 30% being singletons. General study findings and limits: CMV carriers with the relevant HLA were identified by cumulative public TCR beta family frequency.

CDR1 and CDR2 (germline): DFQATT, SNEGSKA (reference sequence). The length of the CDR3 is 11 residues. V shed 3 bases and J shed 6 bases, with 6 bases lying between them. This sequence originates from a human donor in good health (CMV status not recorded). Some clones in this sample may be carry-over from other donors' samples. This sample comprised cultured PBMCs, obtained from culture after CMV antigen stimulation. The rearrangement links TRBV20-1 to TRBJ1-5, with D possibly TRBD1 on 5 matching bases. The CDR3: CSASGGQPQHF. As DNA, the CDR3 is TGCAGTGCTAGCGGGGGTCAGCCCCAGCATTTT.